These 20 T cell receptor beta chains came from one sample sequenced in a study of identical twins. TCRdb analysed the 5' RACE reads with MiXCR anew, one entry per CDR3 protein. The sample shows over 550,000 distinct CDR3 sequences, 7.1% of them seen only once. These data were also filed under a second study, of yellow fever vaccine responses in identical twins.

Sequenced sample: PBMCs. Receptor source: a woman younger than 30 in good health.

This clonotype was observed many times. The chain links TRBV20-1 to TRBJ2-5; the match to TRBD2 covers 12 bases. V lost 6 bases to trimming and J lost 4 bases; unmatched junction nucleotides: 9. The length of the CDR3 is 15 residues. The germline V gene encodes CDR1 DFQATT and CDR2 SNEGSKA (reference sequence). The CDR3 loop is CSARKPGLAGETQYF. The DNA for the CDR3 is TGCAGTGCGAGAAAGCCGGGACTAGCGGGAGAGACCCAGTACTTC.

This clonotype was seen many times. The chain has TRBV28 and TRBJ2-1; 7 nucleotides line up with TRBD2. This CDR3 comprises 16 residues. The germline V gene encodes CDR1 MDHEN and CDR2 SYDVKM. The trim removed 6 bases at V and 0 bases at J, leaving 8 bases unmatched. The CDR3 nucleotides are TGTGCCAGCAGCTCAAGCGGGGAAAGCTCCTACAATGAGCAGTTCTTC. This encodes CASSSSGESSYNEQFF.

This clonotype was picked up a small number of times. The genes are TRBV28 and TRBJ2-5; D is perhaps TRBD2 (5 bases). CDR1 MDHEN and CDR2 SYDVKM come from the germline V gene. The CDR3 sequence is 16 residues long. V lost 3 bases, J lost 5 bases, and 19 bases lay in between. CDR3 amino acids: CASSFVAGPGRETQYF. The DNA for the CDR3 is TGTGCCAGCAGTTTTGTGGCGGGCCCTGGGCGGGAGACCCAGTACTTC.

The chain joins TRBV5-1 to TRBJ1-2; the D gene is possibly TRBD1 (6 bases). The CDR3 extends over 16 amino acids. The V gene's germline CDR1 is SGHRS and CDR2 YFSETQ. Trimming took 4 bases from V and 8 from J, leaving 24 bases between them. The CDR3 reads CASSPLRGGLLEGYTF. The CDR3 DNA sequence: TGCGCCAGCAGCCCACTGAGAGGGGGTCTTCTGGAAGGCTACACCTTC.

This clonotype was seen a few times. Written as DNA, the CDR3 is TGTGCCAGCAGCTGGGGCAGACAGGACACCGGGGAGCTGTTTTTT. Residues: CASSWGRQDTGELFF. This sequence joins TRBV7-9 and TRBJ2-2, with a tentative D call TRBD1 (6 bases). The V gene's germline CDR1 is SEHNR and CDR2 FQNEAQ (reference sequence). Trimming left V 4 bases short and J 3 bases short, with 12 bases between. CDR3 length equals 15 residues.

This clonotype has ten or more counts. The chain has TRBV25-1 and TRBJ2-5; D is perhaps TRBD1 (6 bases). Trimming cost V 6 bases and J 4 bases, with 12 bases left between them. From germline, CDR1 is MGHDK and CDR2 SYGVNS. The CDR3 spans 13 residues. The CDR3 nucleotides are TGTGCCAGCAGGACACAGGGAATAGAGACCCAGTACTTC. Its protein product is CASRTQGIETQYF. Based on the CDR3 plus reference TRBV25-1 and TRBJ2-5, the full variable domain is EADIYQTPRYLVIGTGKKITLECSQTMGHDKMYWYQQDPGMELHLIHYSYGVNSTEKGDLSSESTVSRIRTEHFPLTLESARPSHTSQYLCASRTQGIETQYFGPGTRLLVL.

This clonotype was found a few times. The rearrangement uses TRBV3-1 and TRBJ2-3, with 14 bases aligning to TRBD2. Germline CDR1 is LGHDT and CDR2 is YNNKEL (reference sequence). CDR3 length: 18 amino acids. V lost 5 bases and J lost 0; bases outside the gene matches: 7. As DNA, the CDR3 is TGTGCCAGCAGCACCGGGACTAGCGGGGGACACAGCACAGATACGCAGTATTTT. Encoded protein: CASSTGTSGGHSTDTQYF.

In its sample, this clonotype was seen many times. V and J are TRBV6-2 or TRBV6-3 and TRBJ2-1; no clear D. The V end was cut by 8 bases, the J end by 8 bases, with 19 bases between. The CDR3 loop spans 14 amino acids. The V gene's germline CDR1 is MNHEY and CDR2 SVGEGT. CDR3 in amino acids: CASAKGLYADEQFF. The CDR3 DNA follows: TGTGCCAGCGCTAAGGGCCTTTATGCCGATGAGCAGTTCTTC.

This clonotype was observed a few times. V is TRBV5-6 and J is TRBJ2-7; a possible D gene is TRBD2 (5 bases). This CDR3 is built from 15 residues. Looked up from germline, CDR1 is SGHDT and CDR2 is YYEEEE. V was trimmed by 1 base and J by 3 bases, leaving 14 bases between them. The CDR3 loop is CASSLRGGLSYEQYF. CDR3 bases: TGTGCCAGCAGCTTGCGTGGCGGACTGAGCTACGAGCAGTACTTC.

The sample holds many counts of this clonotype. The J gene is TRBJ2-1, the V gene TRBV7-9, with D possibly being TRBD1 or TRBD2 (5 bases each). The CDR3 length is 15 residues. The germline V gene has CDR1 SEHNR and CDR2 FQNEAQ (reference sequence). V was clipped by 3 bases and J by 3 bases, with 12 bases between them. As DNA, the CDR3 is TGTGCCAGCAGCTTTGAGGGGTGGGTCTACAATGAGCAGTTCTTC. Translation gives CASSFEGWVYNEQFF.

This clonotype showed up many times. The V gene is TRBV12-3 or TRBV12-4, the J gene TRBJ1-2, with D hard to call. This CDR3 is built from 16 residues. The germline V and J ends were trimmed by 7 bases and 0 bases, with 18 bases remaining between them. CDR3 sequence (DNA): TGTGCCAGCACCTCTCAAGGAACAGCCCCTAACTATGGCTACACCTTC. Residues: CASTSQGTAPNYGYTF.

This clonotype was detected only a few times. The chain is built from TRBV3-1 and TRBJ1-2; TRBD1 is a possible D gene (5 bases). The CDR3 runs to 14 residues. Germline V gene data show CDR1 as LGHDT and CDR2 as YNNKEL (reference sequence). Between the trimmed V and J ends, which lost 2 bases and 6 bases, there was a span of 13 bases. In DNA form, the CDR3 reads TGTGCCAGCAGCCAACCAGGACAAGTTAATGGCTACACCTTC. It specifies CASSQPGQVNGYTF.

This clonotype was counted only a few times. The chain combines TRBV10-1 with TRBJ2-3; D unclear. V lost 3 bases to trimming and J lost 1 base, with 11 bases between them. CDR1 and CDR2 (germline): WNHNN, SYGVQD (reference sequence). The CDR3 is 15 residues long. The CDR3 protein is CASSDGSAGTDTQYF. CDR3 sequence (DNA): TGCGCCAGCAGTGATGGGTCAGCAGGCACAGATACGCAGTATTTT.

This clonotype occurred many times. This chain uses TRBV28 with TRBJ2-4; D not resolved. V lost 8 bases, J lost 0 bases, and 20 bases lay in between. This CDR3 comprises 17 residues. Germline CDR1 and CDR2: MDHEN and SYDVKM. The CDR3 loop reads CASGFSSNGVAKNIQYF. The CDR3 nucleotides are TGTGCCAGCGGCTTCTCCTCAAATGGGGTAGCCAAAAACATTCAGTACTTC.

CDR3 bases: TGCAGTGCTAGAGGGGGACGAGGACTTAGCACAGATACGCAGTATTTT. It specifies CSARGGRGLSTDTQYF. The rearrangement links TRBV20-1 to TRBJ2-3; D may match TRBD1 or TRBD2 (5 bases each). The germline V gene encodes CDR1 DFQATT and CDR2 SNEGSKA (reference sequence). This CDR3 is 16 amino acids long. V was shortened by 1 base and J by 0 bases, with 14 bases between the two germline ends.

As concerns this clonotype: One end of the junction is discordant with germline, which a read error may explain. The chain links TRBV6-5 to TRBJ1-1; no definite D call. CDR1 MNHEY and CDR2 SVGAGI come from the germline V gene. The CDR3 is made up of 14 amino acids. CDR3 protein: CASSDSRGNTEAFF. The CDR3 DNA reads as TGTGCCAGCAGTGACTCACGGGGGAACACTGAAGCTTTCTTT.

The CDR3 nucleotides read TGCGCCAGCAGGTACAACCAAGAGACCCAGTACTTC. Its protein product is CASRYNQETQYF. The rearrangement links TRBV5-1 to TRBJ2-5; D is unclear. The CDR3 consists of 12 residues. The germline V gene encodes CDR1 SGHRS and CDR2 YFSETQ. V dropped 5 bases and J dropped 0 bases, with 5 bases sitting between them.

This clonotype turned up a few times. The CDR3 spells CASSLGTSGIGETQYF. CDR3 nucleotide sequence: TGTGCCAGCAGCTTAGGGACTAGCGGGATAGGTGAGACCCAGTACTTC. V and J are TRBV7-6 and TRBJ2-5; 12 nucleotides align to TRBD2. Germline CDR1 is SGHVS and CDR2 is FNYEAQ. This CDR3 has 16 residues. V trimming: 1 base; J trimming: 5 bases; junction bases outside the gene matches: 5.

This chain links TRBV20-1 with TRBJ2-3, with 7 bases fitting TRBD1. Trimming took 1 base from V and 4 from J; bases not matched to a gene: 2. Per germline, CDR1 DFQATT and CDR2 SNEGSKA (reference sequence). The CDR3 has 13 amino acids. The DNA for the CDR3 is TGCAGTGCTAGAGGAGGGGGCGCAGATACGCAGTATTTT. Translated: CSARGGGADTQYF.

Only a few counts were recorded for this clonotype. The chain carries TRBV20-1 and TRBJ1-5, with 7 bases fitting TRBD1. The ends lost 6 bases at V and 1 base at J; junction bases unmatched: 6. The germline CDR1 and CDR2 sequences are DFQATT and SNEGSKA (reference sequence). This CDR3 is 14 amino acids long. The CDR3 loop reads CSANRGGSNQPQHF. CDR3 DNA: TGCAGTGCGAACAGGGGCGGGAGCAATCAGCCCCAGCATTTT.